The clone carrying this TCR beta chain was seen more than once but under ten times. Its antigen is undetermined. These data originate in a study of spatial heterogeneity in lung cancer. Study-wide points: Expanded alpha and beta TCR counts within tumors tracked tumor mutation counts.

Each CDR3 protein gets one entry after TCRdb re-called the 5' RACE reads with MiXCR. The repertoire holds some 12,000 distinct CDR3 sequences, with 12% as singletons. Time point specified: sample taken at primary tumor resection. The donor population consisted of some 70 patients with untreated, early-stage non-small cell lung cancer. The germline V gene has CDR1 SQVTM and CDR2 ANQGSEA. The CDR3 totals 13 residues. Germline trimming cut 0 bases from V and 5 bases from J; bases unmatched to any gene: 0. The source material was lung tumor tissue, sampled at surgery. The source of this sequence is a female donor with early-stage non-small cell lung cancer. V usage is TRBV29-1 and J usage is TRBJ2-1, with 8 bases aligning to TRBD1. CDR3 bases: TGCAGCGTTGAAGAGACAGGGGACAATGAGCAGTTCTTC. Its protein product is CSVEETGDNEQFF.